These 21 T cell receptor beta chains originate from one sample sequenced in a study of blood T cell repertoires in COVID-19. Profiling relied on immunoSEQ multiplex PCR, and the TCRdb table lists in-frame clones only, not all of them. The sample includes 400,000 to 500,000 clones, around 87% seen only once; the top ten take 1.8%. The material sequenced was PBMCs or T cells enriched from blood (not recorded which). The receptors stem from a woman aged 40 to 55 who had recovered from COVID-19.

The V call is TRBV27, the J call TRBJ2-1; 10 bases match TRBD1. The V segment lost 2 bases and the J segment 5 bases; nucleotides outside the gene matches: 6. This CDR3 has 16 amino acids. Per germline, CDR1 MNHEY and CDR2 SMNVEV (reference sequence). The CDR3 here is CASSLGSGTGDNEQFF. Written as DNA, the CDR3 is TGTGCCAGCAGTTTAGGTTCCGGGACAGGGGACAATGAGCAGTTCTTC.

The chain employs TRBV12-5 and TRBJ1-5; tentatively, D is TRBD1 (6 bases). This CDR3 comprises 15 residues. The V end was cut by 2 bases, the J end by 5 bases, with 13 bases between. Germline V lookup: CDR1 LGHNT, CDR2 FRNRAP. CDR3 coding DNA: TGTGCTAGTGGTTTGCAGGGGACCCTAGATCAGCCCCAGCATTTT. This codes for CASGLQGTLDQPQHF.

The rearrangement joins TRBV2 to TRBJ1-2, with TRBD1 matching 8 bases. The V and J ends lost 5 bases and 3 bases, in that order; junction bases with no gene match: 5. The CDR3 loop spans 14 amino acids. Germline V gene data show CDR1 as SNHLY and CDR2 as FYNNEI. The CDR3 coding sequence is TGTGCCAGCAGTCGGACAGGGCAATACTATGGCTACACCTTC. Its protein is CASSRTGQYYGYTF.

This rearrangement joins TRBV23-1 to TRBJ2-7; 7 positions agree with TRBD1. Being an ORF, TRBV23-1 has a function that is uncertain. The ends lost 3 bases at V and 1 base at J; junction bases unmatched: 9. There are 16 residues in the CDR3. The CDR3 sequence: CASSHLGGDESYEQYF. The DNA for the CDR3 is TGCGCCAGCAGTCACCTAGGGGGCGACGAGTCCTACGAGCAGTACTTC.

This rearrangement joins TRBV10-2 to TRBJ1-1, with 7 bases aligning to TRBD1. Germline CDR1 reads WSHSY; CDR2 reads SAAADI. V was pared by 6 bases and J by 6 bases, with 10 bases of the junction left unmatched. The CDR3 extends over 14 amino acids. The CDR3 reads CASRETGTSAEAFF. CDR3 nucleotides: TGCGCCAGCAGGGAGACAGGGACATCTGCTGAAGCTTTCTTT.

This chain uses TRBV5-4 with TRBJ1-3, with D tentatively TRBD1 (5 bases). The V gene lost 4 bases and the J gene lost 0 bases, with 14 bases spanning the gap. The CDR3 is 16 residues long. Germline V gives CDR1 SGHNT, CDR2 YYREEE (reference sequence). This chain's CDR3 is CASSGRDSYSGNTIYF. Here the CDR3 DNA reads TGTGCCAGCAGCGGCCGGGACTCCTACTCTGGAAACACCATATATTTT.

The genes are TRBV6-4 and TRBJ2-5; D not resolved. The CDR3 sequence is 16 residues long. V lost 0 bases and J 4 bases, leaving 15 bases between the germline ends. Germline CDR1 is MRHNA and CDR2 is SNTAGT. CDR3 region: CASSDSAVQPPETQYF. CDR3 sequence (DNA): TGTGCCAGCAGTGACTCGGCCGTCCAACCACCAGAGACCCAGTACTTC.

This chain joins TRBV2 and TRBJ2-3, with 9 bases fitting TRBD1. CDR1 SNHLY and CDR2 FYNNEI come from the germline V gene. The CDR3 has 15 amino acids. Trimming removed 9 bases from V and 6 bases from J; junction bases left unmatched: 13. Here the CDR3 DNA reads TGTGCCAGTCAACAATGGACAGGGGATTTGGATACGCAGTATTTT. This gives the protein CASQQWTGDLDTQYF.

In its sample, this clone was seen a few times. This chain links TRBV4-2 with TRBJ2-1; D is uncertain. V dropped 4 bases and J dropped 6 bases, with 16 bases sitting between them. The CDR3 is made up of 15 amino acids. CDR1 and CDR2 (germline): LGHNA, YNFKEQ. The CDR3 protein is CASSPSPQMLNEQFF. CDR3 bases: TGTGCCAGCAGCCCGAGCCCCCAAATGCTCAATGAGCAGTTCTTC.

The chain carries TRBV19 and TRBJ1-5; D ambiguous. Germline loops: CDR1 LNHDA, CDR2 SQIVND (reference sequence). This CDR3 spans 16 amino acids. V shed 3 bases and J shed 0 bases, with 12 bases lying between them. The CDR3 spells CASSITGPDSNQPQHF. Written as DNA, the CDR3 is TGTGCCAGTAGTATCACGGGTCCAGATAGCAATCAGCCCCAGCATTTT.

The V call is TRBV6-5, the J call TRBJ2-7, with 9 bases that match TRBD2. The CDR3 covers 15 residues. The V gene end was trimmed by 5 bases and the J gene end by 7 bases; junction bases not matched to a gene: 12. Germline CDR1 reads MNHEY; CDR2 reads SVGAGI. Here the CDR3 DNA reads TGTGCCAGCAGTAGGGGAGCTAGCGGGACTCGGGAGCAGTACTTC. Protein sequence: CASSRGASGTREQYF.

The V and J genes are TRBV4-3 and TRBJ1-1, with D maybe TRBD1 (6 bases). Germline V gene data show CDR1 as LGHNA and CDR2 as YSLEER. CDR3 length: 17 amino acids. V gave up 3 bases and J gave up 0 bases, with 17 bases separating them. CDR3 sequence: CASSQGGSWDMNTEAFF. CDR3 coding DNA: TGCGCCAGCAGCCAGGGCGGGTCTTGGGACATGAACACTGAAGCTTTCTTT.

The chain is built from TRBV9 and TRBJ2-5; 8 positions agree with TRBD2. Germline values: CDR1 SGDLS, CDR2 YYNGEE. V dropped 4 bases and J dropped 2; count of bases not matched to a gene: 7. The CDR3 is 15 amino acids. The CDR3: CASSPGGDVQETQYF. The CDR3, as DNA: TGTGCCAGCAGCCCCGGGGGGGACGTACAAGAGACCCAGTACTTC. Variable domain in full (rest from reference TRBV9 and TRBJ2-5): DSGVTQTPKHLITATGQRVTLRCSPRSGDLSVYWYQQSLDQGLQFLIQYYNGEERAKGNILERFSAQQFPDLHSELNLSSLELGDSALYFCASSPGGDVQETQYFGPGTRLLVL.

V usage is TRBV21-1 and J usage is TRBJ2-2; the D call TRBD2 from the table was never checked on the DNA. TRBV21-1 is marked as a pseudogene. This CDR3 contains 21 residues. The CDR3 spells CASSKRQGARLAGEVTGELFF. CDR3 nucleotide sequence: TGTGCCAGCAGCAAAAGACAGGGGGCGAGATTAGCGGGAGAGGTCACCGGGGAGCTGTTTTTT.

The chain combines TRBV4-2 with TRBJ1-4; the D is unclear. V shed 10 bases and J shed 0 bases, with 9 bases lying between them. The CDR3 is 13 residues long. Germline V gene sequence: CDR1 LGHNA, CDR2 YNFKEQ. CDR3 loop: CAIGLATNEKLFF. In DNA, the CDR3 is TGTGCCATCGGACTTGCAACTAATGAAAAACTGTTTTTT.

This clone was detected once. The genes are TRBV23-1 and TRBJ2-3, with D maybe TRBD1 (6 bases). TRBV23-1 carries the ORF label, with uncertain function. The V gene lost 0 bases and the J gene lost 0 bases, with 13 bases spanning the gap. The CDR3 has 17 amino acids. CDR3 bases: TGCGCCAGCAGTCAATCAAGTCGGACAGCTAGCACAGATACGCAGTATTTT. Amino acid sequence: CASSQSSRTASTDTQYF.

The genes are TRBV19 and TRBJ2-1, with 12 bases lining up with TRBD2. Germline-derived CDR1 and CDR2 are LNHDA and SQIVND (reference sequence). Trimming removed 7 bases from V and 5 bases from J; junction bases left unmatched: 3. The CDR3 has 14 amino acids. CDR3 amino acids: CASKPSGRDNEQFF. The CDR3 DNA is TGTGCCAGTAAGCCTAGCGGGAGGGACAATGAGCAGTTCTTC.

In its sample, this clone was seen once. The chain combines TRBV18 with TRBJ2-2; 12 bases are a match to TRBD1. J gave up 7 bases and V 3 bases, and 12 bases lay outside the gene matches. Germline V gene lookup returns CDR1 KGHSH and CDR2 LQKENI. This CDR3 is 18 amino acids long. The CDR3 sequence: CASSPVTGTGGSGGELFF. CDR3 nucleotide sequence: TGTGCCAGCTCACCGGTCACCGGGACAGGGGGCTCTGGCGGGGAGCTGTTTTTT.

The chain links TRBV4-3 to TRBJ2-7; 7 nucleotides align to TRBD1. This CDR3 has 17 residues. V was pared by 0 bases and J by 1 base, with 9 bases of the junction left unmatched. Germline V CDR1 and CDR2: LGHNA, YSLEER. CDR3: CASSQDHLGQVSYEQYF. As DNA, the CDR3 is TGCGCCAGCAGCCAAGATCATCTAGGACAGGTATCCTACGAGCAGTACTTC.

This clone was counted between two and nine times. The rearrangement joins TRBV3-1 (or the pseudogene TRBV3-2) to TRBJ2-7; possibly TRBD2 for D (6 bases). The V gene's germline CDR1 is LGHDT and CDR2 YNNKEL (reference sequence). Between the trimmed V and J ends, which lost 1 base and 4 bases, there was a span of 14 bases. This CDR3 spans 15 amino acids. The CDR3 DNA follows: TGTGCCAGCAGCCAAGTCGGTACTAGCCAATACGAGCAGTACTTC. It yields the protein CASSQVGTSQYEQYF.

The V call is TRBV28, the J call TRBJ2-7; 9 bases line up with TRBD2. The V gene end was trimmed by 4 bases and the J gene end by 8 bases; junction bases not matched to a gene: 3. This CDR3 has 12 residues. Germline CDR1 is MDHEN and CDR2 is SYDVKM. The CDR3 is CASSSGLAKQYF. The CDR3 nucleotides read TGTGCCAGCAGTTCGGGACTAGCAAAGCAGTACTTC.